This T cell receptor beta chain stems from a study of shared clonotypes between healthy human individuals. Using immunoSEQ multiplex PCR, the repertoire was profiled, and TCRdb retains in-frame clones only, with some absent. Among 2 million to 2.5 million clones listed, approximately 96% were seen once. The CDR3 is made up of 12 amino acids. Germline-derived CDR1 and CDR2 are LNHDA and SQIVND (reference sequence). V lost 8 bases, J lost 5 bases, and 12 bases lay in between. With respect to this clone: Its antigen is not identified.

General observations from the study: Clonotype sharing among donors was thought likely to change with sequencing depth.

Material for sequencing was naive CD4+ T cells sorted from blood. Subset reported: CD45RA+ positively selected. This clonotype was sampled from a young man in good health. The chain recombines TRBV19 with TRBJ1-2; D is unresolved. In DNA, the CDR3 is TGTGCCAGTTCGGACCGGGATTATGGCTACACCTTC. Translating gives CASSDRDYGYTF.